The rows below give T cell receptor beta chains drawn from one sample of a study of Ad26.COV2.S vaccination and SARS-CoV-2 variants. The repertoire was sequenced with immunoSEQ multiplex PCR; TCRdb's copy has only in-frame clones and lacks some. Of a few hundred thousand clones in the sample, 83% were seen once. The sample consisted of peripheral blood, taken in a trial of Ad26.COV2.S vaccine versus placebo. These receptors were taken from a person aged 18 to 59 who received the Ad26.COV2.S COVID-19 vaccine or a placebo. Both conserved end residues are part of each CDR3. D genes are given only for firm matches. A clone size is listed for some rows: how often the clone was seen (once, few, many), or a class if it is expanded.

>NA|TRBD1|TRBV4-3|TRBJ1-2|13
TGCGCCAGCAGCCCATCACAGGGGACCGGCTACACCTTC
CASSPSQGTGYTF
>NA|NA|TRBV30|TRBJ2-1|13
TGTGCCTGGAACCCCCGCACCCCCGGAATGCAGTTCTTC
CAWNPRTPGMQFF
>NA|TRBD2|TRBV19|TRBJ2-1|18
TGTGCCAGTTTGGGACTAGCGGGAGGACGGGGCTCCTACAATGAGCAGTTCTTC
CASLGLAGGRGSYNEQFF
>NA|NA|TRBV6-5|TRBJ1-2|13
TGTGCCAGCAGTTCCCGGGAGGACTATGGCTACACCTTC
CASSSREDYGYTF
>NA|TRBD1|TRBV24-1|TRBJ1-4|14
TGTGCCACCAGCCTACAGGGGGTAAATGAAAAACTGTTTTTT
CATSLQGVNEKLFF
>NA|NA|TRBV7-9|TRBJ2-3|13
TGTGCCAGCAGCCCCGCGGGCCCAGATACGCAGTATTTT
CASSPAGPDTQYF
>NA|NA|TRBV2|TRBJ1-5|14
TGTGCCAGCAGTCTAGGGAGGGTCGGTCAGCCCCAGCATTTT
CASSLGRVGQPQHF
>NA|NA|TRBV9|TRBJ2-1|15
TGTGCCAGCAGCGCCAGGGCTTCCTCACTCAATGAGCAGTTCTTC
CASSARASSLNEQFF
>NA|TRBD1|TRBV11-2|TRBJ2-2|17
TGTGCCAGCAGCTTTCTATCCGGGACAGGGCACGCCGGGGAGCTGTTTTTT
CASSFLSGTGHAGELFF
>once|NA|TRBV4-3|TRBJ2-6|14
TGCGCCAGCACACCGGGGGCTGGGGCCAACGTCCTGACTTTC
CASTPGAGANVLTF
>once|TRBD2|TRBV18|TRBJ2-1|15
TGTGCCAGCTCACCACAGAGACTAGCTCGCGATGAGCAGTTCTTC
CASSPQRLARDEQFF
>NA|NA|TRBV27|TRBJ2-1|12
TGTGCCAGCAGTTTATTGGGGGATGAGCAGTTCTTC
CASSLLGDEQFF
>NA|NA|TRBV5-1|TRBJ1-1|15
TGCGCCAGCAGCACTAATGGACCCTTGAACACTGAAGCTTTCTTT
CASSTNGPLNTEAFF
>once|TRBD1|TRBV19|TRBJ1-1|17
TGTGCCAGTAGTTTCCGGACAGGGGGTGGCTATAGCACTGAAGCTTTCTTT
CASSFRTGGGYSTEAFF
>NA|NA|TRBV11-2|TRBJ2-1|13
TGTGCCAGCAGCTCGGACTTCTTCAATGAGCAGTTCTTC
CASSSDFFNEQFF
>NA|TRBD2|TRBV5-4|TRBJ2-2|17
TGTGCCAGCAGCCCGGGACTAGCGGGGGCAAACACCGGGGAGCTGTTTTTT
CASSPGLAGANTGELFF
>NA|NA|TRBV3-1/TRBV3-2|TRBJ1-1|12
TGTGCCAGCAGCCAAGGGGTCACTGAAGCTTTCTTT
CASSQGVTEAFF